This T cell receptor (beta chain) was documented in a study of human T cells and chemical hapten exposure. Individual cDNA molecules received unique molecular identifiers in the library. TCRdb used MiXCR to reprocess the RACE reads, holding one entry per CDR3 protein. This sample has 370,000 or so distinct CDR3 sequences, with approximately 4.4% found just once. Time point specified: patch test 1, 2 weeks after DPC sensitization. Treatment defined: therapeutic diphenylcyclopropenone sensitization with weekly scalp DPC. In germline, CDR1 is GTSNPN, CDR2 SVGIG (reference sequence). The CDR3 runs 15 residues. Trimming cost V 2 bases and J 1 base; bases outside gene matches: 2. In this sample, this clonotype turned up a few times.

This clonotype originated in a woman in her fifties or sixties with alopecia areata. Some clones in this sample may be carry-over from other donors' samples. The chain recombines TRBV30 with TRBJ2-5, with 12 bases lining up with TRBD2. Sequencing used whole blood, obtained in connection with sensitization to the hapten diphenylcyclopropenone (DPC). CDR3: CAWSRTSGIQETQYF. The CDR3 DNA sequence: TGTGCCTGGAGTCGGACTAGCGGGATCCAAGAGACCCAGTACTTC.